This T cell receptor beta chain derives from a study of metastatic and nonmetastatic thyroid tumors. Study-level background: Across blood and tumor or nodule tissue, repertoires from malignant and benign thyroid patients were compared with one another. Overall study results and limits: Reported TCR beta diversity, measured in blood and tumor, was significantly higher for malignant thyroid tumors than for benign nodules.

This clone was counted many times. Its antigen is not known. In the source study's methods: Clinicopathological groups differed in CDR3, with these differences serving to build a distant-metastasis classifier for papillary thyroid cancer. Using MiXCR, TCRdb reanalyzed the PCR reads. The V and J calls and clone size come from TCRdb's table, not from the authors' own analysis. Here the sample spans tens of thousands of clones, around 20% being singletons. The entire patient cohort was treatment-naive prior to thyroid surgery. This CDR3 region has 12 residues. V lost 5 bases and J 8 bases, leaving 12 bases between the germline ends. Germline-derived CDR1 and CDR2 are SGHTA and FQGNSA.

The specimen was adjacent normal tissue. The source of this sequence is a female donor with papillary thyroid cancer or a benign thyroid nodule (not recorded which). Some clones in this sample may be carry-over from other donors' samples. This chain uses TRBV7-2 with TRBJ1-1, with a possible D match to TRBD1 (6 bases). The CDR3 nucleotides read TGTGCCAGCAGCCTGGGGGCGCAGGAAGCTTTCTTT. It is translated as CASSLGAQEAFF.